These T cell receptor beta chains were read from a single sample in a study of cytomegalovirus exposure and HLA in healthy donors. Here immunoSEQ multiplex PCR was the method, and the copy in TCRdb shows in-frame clones only, minus some. The profile shows over 150,000 clones, roughly 77% of them singletons. What was sequenced was PBMCs. The source is a woman aged 50 to 60 in good health and CMV-seropositive. CDR3s include the opening cysteine and the closing phenylalanine or tryptophan. The D gene is left open where the match is weak. Not all rows give a size; the values are once, few, many and, for expanded clones, a class.

cdr3_aa: CASSILRQGNTGELFF
cdr3_nt: TGTGCCAGTAGTATACTGAGACAGGGTAACACCGGGGAGCTGTTTTTT
j_call: TRBJ2-2
d_call: TRBD1
v_call: TRBV19
clone_size: -

cdr3_aa: CASNPGRGRPFF
cdr3_nt: TGTGCCAGCAATCCAGGGAGGGGGAGACCTTTCTTC
j_call: TRBJ2-1
d_call: -
v_call: TRBV28
clone_size: -

cdr3_aa: CASSQGQGKTEAFF
cdr3_nt: TGTGCCAGCTCACAGGGACAGGGGAAGACTGAAGCTTTCTTT
j_call: TRBJ1-1
d_call: TRBD1
v_call: TRBV18
clone_size: once

cdr3_aa: CSVSPGGAETQYF
cdr3_nt: TGCAGCGTTAGCCCGGGTGGCGCCGAGACCCAGTACTTC
j_call: TRBJ2-5
d_call: -
v_call: TRBV29-1
clone_size: -

cdr3_aa: CASIFRGTTGYTF
cdr3_nt: TGTGCCAGCATCTTTAGGGGGACCACTGGCTACACCTTC
j_call: TRBJ1-2
d_call: -
v_call: TRBV7-2
clone_size: -

cdr3_aa: CASSLRGGLGAGYTF
cdr3_nt: TGTGCCAGCAGTTTACGAGGGGGCCTAGGCGCTGGCTACACCTTC
j_call: TRBJ1-2
d_call: TRBD1
v_call: TRBV27
clone_size: -

cdr3_aa: CASSIQSPGYTF
cdr3_nt: TGTGCCAGCAGTATTCAGTCTCCCGGCTACACCTTC
j_call: TRBJ1-2
d_call: -
v_call: TRBV28
clone_size: -

cdr3_aa: CASSSSHKTSGRALFF
cdr3_nt: TGTGCCAGCAGTTCATCCCACAAAACTAGCGGGAGGGCACTGTTCTTC
j_call: TRBJ2-1
d_call: TRBD2
v_call: TRBV28
clone_size: -

cdr3_aa: CASSFSSGRGADTQYF
cdr3_nt: TGTGCCAGCAGCTTCTCTAGCGGGAGGGGTGCAGATACGCAGTATTTT
j_call: TRBJ2-3
d_call: TRBD2
v_call: TRBV11-2
clone_size: -

cdr3_aa: CASRGDRGSEKLFF
cdr3_nt: TGTGCCAGCAGGGGCGACAGGGGGAGTGAAAAACTGTTTTTT
j_call: TRBJ1-4
d_call: TRBD1
v_call: TRBV6-1
clone_size: -

cdr3_aa: CSSSLDRGRGQGRDEQYF
cdr3_nt: TGTTCCAGCAGCTTGGACAGGGGCAGAGGGCAGGGGAGGGACGAGCAGTACTTC
j_call: TRBJ2-7
d_call: TRBD1
v_call: TRBV7-9
clone_size: -

cdr3_aa: CASSEVGSSNQPQHF
cdr3_nt: TGTGCCAGCAGTGAGGTAGGGAGCAGTAATCAGCCCCAGCATTTT
j_call: TRBJ1-5
d_call: -
v_call: TRBV6-4
clone_size: few

cdr3_aa: CASLPLGDSYEQYF
cdr3_nt: TGTGCAAGTCTTCCCCTCGGGGACTCCTACGAGCAGTACTTC
j_call: TRBJ2-7
d_call: -
v_call: TRBV12-2
clone_size: -

cdr3_aa: CASSFLGPLDRGSYGYTF
cdr3_nt: TGTGCCAGCAGTTTTTTGGGTCCTTTGGACAGGGGATCGTATGGCTACACCTTC
j_call: TRBJ1-2
d_call: TRBD1
v_call: TRBV27
clone_size: -

cdr3_aa: CASSPSGLAGGPGELFF
cdr3_nt: TGTGCCAGCAGCCCCTCAGGACTAGCGGGAGGGCCCGGGGAGCTGTTTTTT
j_call: TRBJ2-2
d_call: TRBD2
v_call: TRBV11-2
clone_size: -

cdr3_aa: CASRSNSNTGELFF
cdr3_nt: TGTGCCAGCAGATCGAACTCGAACACCGGGGAGCTGTTTTTT
j_call: TRBJ2-2
d_call: -
v_call: TRBV25-1
clone_size: -

cdr3_aa: CASSLRDSTYEQYF
cdr3_nt: TGTGCCAGCAGCCTGCGGGACAGTACCTACGAGCAGTACTTC
j_call: TRBJ2-7
d_call: -
v_call: TRBV4-2
clone_size: -

cdr3_aa: CATRRTSGAYEQYF
cdr3_nt: TGTGCCACCCGGAGGACTAGCGGAGCCTACGAGCAGTACTTC
j_call: TRBJ2-7
d_call: TRBD2
v_call: TRBV27
clone_size: -

cdr3_aa: CASSLGQANSPLHF
cdr3_nt: TGCGCCAGCAGCCTGGGACAGGCTAATTCACCCCTCCACTTT
j_call: TRBJ1-6
d_call: TRBD1
v_call: TRBV5-4
clone_size: -

cdr3_aa: CASSLAIGSYNEQFF
cdr3_nt: TGTGCTAGCAGCTTAGCTATAGGGAGCTACAATGAGCAGTTCTTC
j_call: TRBJ2-1
d_call: -
v_call: TRBV7-7
clone_size: -

cdr3_aa: CASTPTSTDTQYF
cdr3_nt: TGTGCCAGCACTCCTACTAGCACAGATACGCAGTATTTT
j_call: TRBJ2-3
d_call: -
v_call: TRBV6-1
clone_size: -

cdr3_aa: CASSLPDRTNYGYTF
cdr3_nt: TGTGCCAGCAGCCTCCCGGACAGAACTAACTATGGCTACACCTTC
j_call: TRBJ1-2
d_call: -
v_call: TRBV7-9
clone_size: -